This T cell receptor (beta chain) comes out of a study of cytomegalovirus exposure and HLA in healthy donors. On the study more broadly: For the 300 to 400 genotyped donors, 75% to 90% fell within the Caucasian-associated ancestry cluster.

As concerns this clone: Its antigen is unidentified.

60 Vbeta and 13 Jbeta primers were used in PCR. This table comes from immunoSEQ multiplex PCR, and its TCRdb copy is limited to in-frame clones, with some not included. The repertoire holds fewer than 200,000 clones, with 80% to 90% as singletons. V lost 1 base and J lost 4; bases outside the gene matches: 10. This CDR3 is 17 amino acids long. CDR1 and CDR2 from the germline V gene are SGHTA and FQGNSA. Study observations and caveats: Exclusion as indistinguishable affected some V segments, including TRBV6-2 and TRBV6-3. One variant, a missense change in DCLRE1C, was linked in a later analysis to TCR beta V- and J-gene trimming.

Sequencing was done on a sample of PBMCs. The receptor comes from a woman aged 18-29 years in good health and CMV-seropositive. The V call is TRBV7-2, the J call TRBJ1-5, with TRBD1 identical over 7 bases. The CDR3: CASSLGGGRAGNQPQHF. The CDR3 coding sequence is TGTGCCAGCAGCTTAGGAGGGGGCAGGGCGGGTAATCAGCCCCAGCATTTT.